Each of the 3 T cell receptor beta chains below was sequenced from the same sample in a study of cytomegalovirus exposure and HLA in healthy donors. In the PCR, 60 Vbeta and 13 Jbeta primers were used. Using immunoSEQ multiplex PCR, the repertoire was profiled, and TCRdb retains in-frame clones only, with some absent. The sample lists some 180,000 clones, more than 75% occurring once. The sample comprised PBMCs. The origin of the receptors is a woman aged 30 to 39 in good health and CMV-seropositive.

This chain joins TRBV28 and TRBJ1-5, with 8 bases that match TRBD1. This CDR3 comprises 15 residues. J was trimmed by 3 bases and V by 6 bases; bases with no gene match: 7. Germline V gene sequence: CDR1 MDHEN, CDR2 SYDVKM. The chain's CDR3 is CASREDRGPNQPQHF. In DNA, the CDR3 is TGTGCCAGCAGGGAAGACAGGGGTCCCAATCAGCCCCAGCATTTT.

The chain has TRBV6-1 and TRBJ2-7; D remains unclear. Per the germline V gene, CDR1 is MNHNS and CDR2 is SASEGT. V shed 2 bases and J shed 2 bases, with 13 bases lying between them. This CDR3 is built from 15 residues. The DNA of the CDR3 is TGTGCCAGCAGTGAATACATGGCCTCACCCTACGAGCAGTACTTC. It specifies CASSEYMASPYEQYF.

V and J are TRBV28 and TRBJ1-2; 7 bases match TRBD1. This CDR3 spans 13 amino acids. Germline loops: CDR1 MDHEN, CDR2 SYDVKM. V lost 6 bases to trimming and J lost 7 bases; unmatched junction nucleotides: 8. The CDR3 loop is CASRPTGVGGYTF. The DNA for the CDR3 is TGTGCCAGCAGGCCAACAGGGGTCGGTGGCTACACCTTC.